This TCR beta chain was recorded in a study of CD8 T cells in Susac syndrome (dated by TCRdb to the late 2010s). Turning to the overall study: Whether CD8+ T cell activation and differentiation in Susac syndrome was antigen driven was tested using repertoire sequencing. CD8+ T cell repertoire clonality was compared between some 12 healthy donors, approximately 14 Susac syndrome patients and around 15 multiple sclerosis patients.

Peripheral blood CD8+ and CD4+ T cells from healthy donors, Susac syndrome patients and multiple sclerosis patients were profiled using high-throughput TCR beta sequencing. Healthy donors were age- and sex-matched controls. Bulk CD8+ and CD4+ T cells were purified magnetically by negative isolation, whereas CD8+ TEMRA cells were enriched by FACS. Blood was collected in EDTA tubes and processed within 24 hours, with PBMCs isolated through density gradient centrifugation. PBMCs intended for TCR sequencing were cryopreserved in liquid nitrogen and were subsequently thawed in a 37 degrees C water bath. The sorted or isolated CD4+, CD8+ and CD8+ TEMRA cells reached a purity of at least 90%. Concerning this clonotype itself: Its antigen is unknown. Base qualities are not recorded, but no much larger clone differs from it by a single base.

What the study reported, not specific to this receptor: The number of individuals in the TCR sequencing and HLA analysis was recognized as being relatively small.

V is clipped by 2 bases and J by 5 bases, and the sequence between their germline boundaries is 24 bases long. Measured from the cysteine to the phenylalanine, the CDR3 is 18 residues long. This entry keeps only the CDR3 DNA: 54 bases, framed from base 1. CDR1 and CDR2, looked up from the germline V gene, are SGHAT and FQNNGV. RNA was extracted with the RNeasy kit and about 0.5 to 1 ug was reverse transcribed using random hexamers. The immunoSEQ multiplex PCR assay, covering 54 Vbeta and 13 Jbeta segments, was used to amplify TCR beta CDR3 regions. Bias from PCR amplification was corrected by using a synthetic template baseline for primer optimization and for computational correction. Processing in the source paper ran as follows. Reads were assigned to V, D and J genes according to IMGT and analyzed in immunoSEQ Analyzer, with only productive sequences retained. To calculate clonality, Shannon entropy was normalized by log2 of the number of productive unique sequences and then subtracted from one. For each patient and control, public and private clones were evaluated among the 100 most prevalent clones. Susac-specific clones were defined as absent from healthy and MS cohorts, some 1,000 published viral clones and other ImmuneACCESS disease sequences. TCRdb cleaned the public reads at Q25 with fastp, built clones with MiXCR and kept in-frame beta chains. Rows matching on CDR3 protein sequence are summarized as one entry with the most common DNA and genes. These V and J calls originate from TCRdb's pipeline instead of the authors' own analysis. For this sample there are 85,000 to 90,000 distinct CDR3 sequences; 90% to 95% appear just once. The ten largest clonotypes hold less than 0.35% of the sample.

The rearranged chain carries TRBV11-2 and TRBJ2-5; the D gene cannot be resolved beyond TRBD1 or TRBD2, each matching 6 bases. The sequence was collected from a human donor in good health. The source material was CD8+ T cells from PBMCs. The sequence in DNA is TGTGCCAGCAGCTTACCGGCAGGGACGGGGGCCCTCGAGGAGACCCAGTACTTC. It translates as CASSLPAGTGALEETQYF.